This T cell receptor (beta chain) was recovered during a study of post-analysis software for immune sequencing data. The V end was cut by 4 bases, the J end by 2 bases, with 11 bases between. CDR3 length equals 14 residues. Germline loops: CDR1 LGHDT, CDR2 YNNKEL (reference sequence). Study results and limitations: Four or five TRBV segments, including TRBV5-6, TRBV5-1 and TRBV20-1, were more frequent in patients than controls. Controls' normalized Chao1 diversity significantly exceeded that of multiple sclerosis patients.

There are a few counts of this clonotype. Its target is unknown. cDNA libraries of TCR beta carried unique molecular identifiers. TCRdb itself ran the PCR reads through MiXCR, one entry per CDR3 protein. The sample records about 800,000 distinct CDR3 sequences, 25% to 30% being singletons. The sample was blood. The rearrangement links TRBV3-1 to TRBJ2-5; maybe TRBD1 (5 bases). This receptor was taken from a girl aged 10 to 17 with multiple sclerosis. The CDR3, as DNA: TGTGCCAGCAGCCCGCCCAGGGATCAAGAGACCCAGTACTTC. It specifies CASSPPRDQETQYF.